Listed here are 5 T cell receptor beta chains from one sample, sequenced in a study of glioma-infiltrating T cells. Amplification of TCR alpha and beta CDR3 regions from RNA used iRepertoire nested multiplex PCR. TCRdb analysed the multiplex PCR reads with MiXCR anew, one entry per CDR3 protein. The table includes roughly 350,000 distinct CDR3 sequences, more than 35% detected once. The sequenced sample consisted of glioma tissue, nonneoplastic brain tissue, or PBMCs (not recorded which). The origin of the receptors is a human donor with low-grade glioma or glioblastoma, undergoing nonglioma brain surgery, or in good health (not recorded which).

This clonotype was observed many times. The genes are TRBV29-1 and TRBJ1-1, with 9 bases fitting TRBD1. The CDR3 consists of 14 residues. Looked up from germline, CDR1 is SQVTM and CDR2 is ANQGSEA. Germline trimming cut 7 bases from V and 3 bases from J; bases unmatched to any gene: 9. CDR3 nucleotides: TGCAGCGGGACACAACAGGGGGCCGACACTGAAGCTTTCTTT. Protein: CSGTQQGADTEAFF.

This clonotype was picked up a small number of times. The rearrangement links TRBV24-1 to TRBJ2-3; possible D gene TRBD2, 7 bases. In germline, CDR1 is KGHDR, CDR2 SFDVKD. Trimming pared 3 bases from V and 0 bases from J, leaving 12 bases between. The CDR3 length is 16 residues. The CDR3 region is CATSDRGTTSTDTQYF. The CDR3 region has the DNA TGTGCCACCAGTGATAGGGGGACTACGAGCACAGATACGCAGTATTTT.

Worth noting for this clonotype: With a much larger clone just one base away, this may be a read error. The CDR3 loop is CASSLCASSTSPTYLDEQYF. The CDR3 coding sequence is TGTGCCAGCAGTTTATGCGCTTCAAGCACGTCCCCGACATATTTGGACGAGCAGTACTTC. The chain is built from TRBV28 and TRBJ2-7; D is unclear. This CDR3 is 20 amino acids long. Deletions cut 0 bases from V and 5 bases from J, with 29 bases between. Germline V gene data show CDR1 as MDHEN and CDR2 as SYDVKM. Full variable domain (remainder filled in from reference TRBV28 and TRBJ2-7): DVKVTQSSRYLVKRTGEKVFLECVQDMDHENMFWYRQDPGLGLRLIYFSYDVKMKEKGDIPEGYSVSREKKERFSLILESASTNQTSMYLCASSLCASSTSPTYLDEQYFGPGTRLTVT.

To note about this clonotype: This clone may be a read error of a much larger clone one base away. The chain carries TRBV7-2 and TRBJ2-2, with 10 bases that match TRBD1. The CDR3 loop spans 15 amino acids. Germline assignment: CDR1 SGHTA and CDR2 FQGNSA. As DNA, the CDR3 is TGTGCCAACAGCCCACGGACAGGGGGTACCGGGGAGCTGTTTTTT. Its protein is CANSPRTGGTGELFF.

About this clonotype: Possible read error: a much larger clone is one base away. The chain combines TRBV28 with TRBJ1-1; no clear D gene. CDR1 is MDHEN, CDR2 SYDVKM, per germline. This CDR3 has 15 amino acids. The germline V and J ends were trimmed by 5 bases and 2 bases, with 15 bases remaining between them. The CDR3: CASSTRALINTEAFF. The DNA for the CDR3 is TGTGCCAGCAGTACCCGGGCCCTTATAAACACTGAAGCTTTCTTT.